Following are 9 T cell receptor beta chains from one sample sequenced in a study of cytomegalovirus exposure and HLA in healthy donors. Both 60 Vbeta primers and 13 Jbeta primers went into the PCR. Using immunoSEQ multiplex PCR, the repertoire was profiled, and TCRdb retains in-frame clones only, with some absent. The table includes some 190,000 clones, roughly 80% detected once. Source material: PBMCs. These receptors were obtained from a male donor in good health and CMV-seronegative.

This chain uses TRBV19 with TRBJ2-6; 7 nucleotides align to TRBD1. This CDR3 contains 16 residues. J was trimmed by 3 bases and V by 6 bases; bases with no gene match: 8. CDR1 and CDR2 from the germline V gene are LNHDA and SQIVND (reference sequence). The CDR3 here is CASSPITGVGANVLTF. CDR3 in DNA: TGTGCCAGTAGCCCCATTACAGGGGTTGGGGCCAACGTCCTGACTTTC.

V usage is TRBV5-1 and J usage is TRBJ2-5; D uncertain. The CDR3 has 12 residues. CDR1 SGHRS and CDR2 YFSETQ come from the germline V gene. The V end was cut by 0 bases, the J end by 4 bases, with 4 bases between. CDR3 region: CASSLVRETQYF. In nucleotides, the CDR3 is TGCGCCAGCAGCTTGGTCAGAGAGACCCAGTACTTC.

CDR3 nucleotides: TGTGCCAGCAGATTGACAGGGAACACTGAAGCTTTCTTT. It codes for CASRLTGNTEAFF. The chain has TRBV7-8 and TRBJ1-1; D is perhaps TRBD1 (6 bases). The CDR3 has 13 amino acids. Deletions cut 6 bases from V and 1 base from J, with 9 bases between. CDR1 is SGHVS, CDR2 FQNEAQ, per germline. Variable domain in full (rest from reference TRBV7-8 and TRBJ1-1): GAGVSQSPRYKVAKRGQDVALRCDPISGHVSLFWYQQALGQGPEFLTYFQNEAQLDKSGLPSDRFFAERPEGSVSTLKIQRTQQEDSAVYLCASRLTGNTEAFFGQGTRLTVV.

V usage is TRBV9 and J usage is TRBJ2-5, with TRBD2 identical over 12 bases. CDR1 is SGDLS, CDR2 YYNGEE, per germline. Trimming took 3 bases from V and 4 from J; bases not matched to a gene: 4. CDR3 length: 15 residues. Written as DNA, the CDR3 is TGTGCCAGCAGCGGGCCTAGCGGGGGGGTAGAGACCCAGTACTTC. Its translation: CASSGPSGGVETQYF.

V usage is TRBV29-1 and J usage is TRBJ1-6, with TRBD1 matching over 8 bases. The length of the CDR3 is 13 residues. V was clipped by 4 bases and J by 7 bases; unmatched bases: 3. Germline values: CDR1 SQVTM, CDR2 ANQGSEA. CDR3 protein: CSVAQGGNSPLHF. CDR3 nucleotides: TGCAGCGTTGCACAGGGGGGGAATTCACCCCTCCACTTT.

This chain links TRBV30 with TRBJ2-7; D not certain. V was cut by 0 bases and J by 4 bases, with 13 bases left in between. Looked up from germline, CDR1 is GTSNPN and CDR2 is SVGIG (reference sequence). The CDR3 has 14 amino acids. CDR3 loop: CAWSVPPVRYEQYF. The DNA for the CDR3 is TGTGCCTGGAGTGTACCCCCTGTGAGATACGAGCAGTACTTC.

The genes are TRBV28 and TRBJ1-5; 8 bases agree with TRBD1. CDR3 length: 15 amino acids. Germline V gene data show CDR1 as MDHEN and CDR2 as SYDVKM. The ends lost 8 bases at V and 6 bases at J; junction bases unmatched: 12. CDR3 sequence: CASCPQGAGGQPQHF. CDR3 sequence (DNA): TGTGCCAGCTGCCCTCAGGGGGCAGGTGGTCAGCCCCAGCATTTT.

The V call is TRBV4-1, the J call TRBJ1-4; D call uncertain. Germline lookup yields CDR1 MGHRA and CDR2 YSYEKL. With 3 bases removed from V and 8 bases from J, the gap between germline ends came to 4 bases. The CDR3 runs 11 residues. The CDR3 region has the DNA TGCGCCAGCAGCCACTTAGAAAAACTGTTTTTT. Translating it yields CASSHLEKLFF.

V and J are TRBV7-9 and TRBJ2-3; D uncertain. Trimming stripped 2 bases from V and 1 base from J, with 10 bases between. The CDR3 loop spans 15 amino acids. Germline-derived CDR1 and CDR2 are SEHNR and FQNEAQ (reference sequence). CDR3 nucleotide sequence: TGTGCCAGCAGCTTATCACAGCCAGGCACAGATACGCAGTATTTT. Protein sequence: CASSLSQPGTDTQYF.